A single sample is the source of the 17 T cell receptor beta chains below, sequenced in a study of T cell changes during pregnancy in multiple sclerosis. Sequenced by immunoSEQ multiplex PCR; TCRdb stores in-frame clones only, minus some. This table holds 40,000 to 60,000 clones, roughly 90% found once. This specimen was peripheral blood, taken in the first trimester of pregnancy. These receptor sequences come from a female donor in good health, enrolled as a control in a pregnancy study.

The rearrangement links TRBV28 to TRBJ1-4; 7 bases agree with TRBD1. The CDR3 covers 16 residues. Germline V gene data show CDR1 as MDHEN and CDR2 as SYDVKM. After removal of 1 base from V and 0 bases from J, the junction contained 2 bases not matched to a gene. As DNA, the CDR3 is TGTGCCAGCAGTTTATACGGGACAGCAACTAATGAAAAACTGTTTTTT. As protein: CASSLYGTATNEKLFF.

The DNA of the CDR3 is TGTGCCAGCAGCATCCATAGCGGGAGTGTCTACGAGCAGTACTTC. Translated: CASSIHSGSVYEQYF. The chain carries TRBV11-3 and TRBJ2-7; TRBD2 aligns across 9 bases. This CDR3 has 15 residues. Germline-derived CDR1 and CDR2 are SGHNT and YENEEA. V shed 5 bases and J 3 bases; nucleotides not matched to a gene: 8.

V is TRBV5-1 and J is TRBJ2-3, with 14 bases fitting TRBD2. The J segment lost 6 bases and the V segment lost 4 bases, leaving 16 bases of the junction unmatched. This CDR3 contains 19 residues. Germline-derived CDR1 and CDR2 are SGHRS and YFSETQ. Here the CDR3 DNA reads TGCGCCAGCAGCACCGGGACTAGCGGGAGAGCGGCTAATCAGGATACGCAGTATTTT. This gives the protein CASSTGTSGRAANQDTQYF.

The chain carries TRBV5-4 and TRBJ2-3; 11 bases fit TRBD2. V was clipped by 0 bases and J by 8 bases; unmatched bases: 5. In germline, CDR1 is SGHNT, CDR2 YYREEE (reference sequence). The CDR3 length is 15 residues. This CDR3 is CASSLAGTSGGTQYF. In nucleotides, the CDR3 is TGTGCCAGCAGCTTGGCAGGGACTAGCGGAGGTACGCAGTATTTT.

This CDR3 is CASSQQASSETQYF. The DNA of the CDR3 is TGTGCCAGCAGTCAACAGGCCTCCAGCGAGACCCAGTACTTC. This chain connects TRBV2 to TRBJ2-5, with a weak D call TRBD1 (5 bases). Trimming cost V 5 bases and J 5 bases, with 15 bases left between them. Germline lookup yields CDR1 SNHLY and CDR2 FYNNEI. The CDR3 has 14 amino acids.

In nucleotides, the CDR3 is TGTGCCAGCAGCTTGGTTAGGACTAGCGGGGGGGAGATAGAGACCCAGTACTTC. Protein product: CASSLVRTSGGEIETQYF. The chain has TRBV5-4 and TRBJ2-5; 15 nucleotides align to TRBD2. This CDR3 has 18 residues. Germline trimming cut 0 bases from V and 4 bases from J; bases unmatched to any gene: 7. The germline V gene encodes CDR1 SGHNT and CDR2 YYREEE (reference sequence).

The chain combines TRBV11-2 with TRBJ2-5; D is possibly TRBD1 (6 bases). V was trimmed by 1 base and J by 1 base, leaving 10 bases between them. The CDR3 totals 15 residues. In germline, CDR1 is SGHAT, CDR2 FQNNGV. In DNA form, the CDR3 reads TGTGCCAGCAGCTTAGTGAGGGGGTCCCAAGAGACCCAGTACTTC. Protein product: CASSLVRGSQETQYF.

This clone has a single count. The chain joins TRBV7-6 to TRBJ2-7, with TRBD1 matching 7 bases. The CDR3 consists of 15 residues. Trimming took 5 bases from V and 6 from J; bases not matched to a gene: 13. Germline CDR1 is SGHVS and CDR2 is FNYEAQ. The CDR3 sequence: CASSPTGTVESEQYF. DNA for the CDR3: TGTGCCAGCAGCCCAACGGGGACAGTGGAATCCGAGCAGTACTTC.

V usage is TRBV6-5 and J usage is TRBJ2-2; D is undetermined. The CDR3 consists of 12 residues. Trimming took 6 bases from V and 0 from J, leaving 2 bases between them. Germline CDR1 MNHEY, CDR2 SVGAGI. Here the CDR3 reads CASSANTGELFF. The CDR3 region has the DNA TGTGCCAGCAGCGCGAACACCGGGGAGCTGTTTTTT.

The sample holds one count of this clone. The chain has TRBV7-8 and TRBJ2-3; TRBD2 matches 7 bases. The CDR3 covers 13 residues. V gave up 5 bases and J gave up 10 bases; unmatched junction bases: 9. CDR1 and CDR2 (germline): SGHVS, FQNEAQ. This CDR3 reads CASSLPGLVAQYF. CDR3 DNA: TGTGCCAGCAGCCTACCAGGACTAGTGGCGCAGTATTTT. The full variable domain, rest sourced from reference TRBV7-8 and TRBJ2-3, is GAGVSQSPRYKVAKRGQDVALRCDPISGHVSLFWYQQALGQGPEFLTYFQNEAQLDKSGLPSDRFFAERPEGSVSTLKIQRTQQEDSAVYLCASSLPGLVAQYFGPGTRLTVL.

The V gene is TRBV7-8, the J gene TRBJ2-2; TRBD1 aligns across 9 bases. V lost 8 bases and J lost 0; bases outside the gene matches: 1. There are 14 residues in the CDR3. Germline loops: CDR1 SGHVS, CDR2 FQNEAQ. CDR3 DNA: TGTGCCAGCGGGACAGGGCCGAACACCGGGGAGCTGTTTTTT. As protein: CASGTGPNTGELFF.

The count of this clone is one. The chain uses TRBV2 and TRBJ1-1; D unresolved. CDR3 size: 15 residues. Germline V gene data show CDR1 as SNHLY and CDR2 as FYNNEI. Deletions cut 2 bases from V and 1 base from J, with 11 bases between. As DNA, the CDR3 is TGTGCCAGCAGTGAACTACCCTTGCAGAACACTGAAGCTTTCTTT. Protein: CASSELPLQNTEAFF.

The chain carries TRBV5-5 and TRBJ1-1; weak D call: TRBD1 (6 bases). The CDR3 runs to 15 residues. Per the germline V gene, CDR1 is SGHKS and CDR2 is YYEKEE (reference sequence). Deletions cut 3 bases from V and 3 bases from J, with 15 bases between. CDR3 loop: CASSSGQRGYTEAFF. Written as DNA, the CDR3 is TGTGCCAGCAGCTCAGGACAAAGGGGGTACACTGAAGCTTTCTTT.

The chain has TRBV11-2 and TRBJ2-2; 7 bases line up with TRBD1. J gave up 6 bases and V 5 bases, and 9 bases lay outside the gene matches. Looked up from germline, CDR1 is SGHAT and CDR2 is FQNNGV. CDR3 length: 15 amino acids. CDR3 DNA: TGTGCCAGCAGCCCCGGACAGGTTCGGGCCGGGGAGCTGTTTTTT. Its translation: CASSPGQVRAGELFF.

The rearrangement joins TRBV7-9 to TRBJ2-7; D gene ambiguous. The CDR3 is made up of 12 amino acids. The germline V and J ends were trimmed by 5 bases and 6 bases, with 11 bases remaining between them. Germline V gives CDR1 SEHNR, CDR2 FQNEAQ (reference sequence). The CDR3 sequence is CASSHPSGEQYF. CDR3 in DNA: TGTGCCAGCAGCCACCCCTCCGGCGAGCAGTACTTC.

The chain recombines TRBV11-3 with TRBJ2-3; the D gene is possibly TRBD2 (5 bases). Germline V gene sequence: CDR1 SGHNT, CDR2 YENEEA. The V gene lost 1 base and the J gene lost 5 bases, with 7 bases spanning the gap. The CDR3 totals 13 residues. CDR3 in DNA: TGTGCCAGCAGCTTAGGTGCGGGAGATACGCAGTATTTT. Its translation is CASSLGAGDTQYF.

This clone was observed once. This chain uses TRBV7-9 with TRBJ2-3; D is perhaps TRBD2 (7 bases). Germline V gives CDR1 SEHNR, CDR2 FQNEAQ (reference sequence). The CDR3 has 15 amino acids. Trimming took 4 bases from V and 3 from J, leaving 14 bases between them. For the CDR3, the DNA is TGTGCCAGCAGCTGGCTAGAGGGGGGGACAGATACGCAGTATTTT. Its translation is CASSWLEGGTDTQYF.